A single sample gave rise to the 4 T cell receptor beta chains below, sequenced in a study of PD-1 blockade in mismatch repair-deficient tumors. Generated by immunoSEQ multiplex PCR, the TCRdb table keeps only in-frame clones and is missing some. The repertoire holds about 39,000 clones, with approximately 83% as singletons. The sample here was PBMCs, taken approximately 41 weeks after starting pembrolizumab. The source of these receptors is an adult with mismatch repair-deficient cancer.

This clone was observed a handful of times. The chain is built from TRBV2 and TRBJ2-7; D is perhaps TRBD2 (6 bases). V was shortened by 2 bases and J by 7 bases, with 21 bases between the two germline ends. This CDR3 is 16 amino acids long. The germline CDR1 and CDR2 sequences are SNHLY and FYNNEI. The CDR3 DNA follows: TGTGCCAGCAGTGAAATTTCGGGACTCCGGGAAGGTGAGCAGTACTTC. Translation gives CASSEISGLREGEQYF.

This clone was counted a single time. V gene TRBV11-3 combines with J gene TRBJ2-1, with D possibly being TRBD2 (5 bases). Germline V gene lookup returns CDR1 SGHNT and CDR2 YENEEA. The ends were cut back, 0 bases at V and 0 bases at J, with 15 bases in the middle. CDR3 size: 18 residues. The CDR3 DNA follows: TGTGCCAGCAGCTTAGATCCGGTCCAGCGGAGCTCCTACAATGAGCAGTTCTTC. Residues: CASSLDPVQRSSYNEQFF.

This rearrangement joins TRBV2 to TRBJ1-1, with D unresolved. The CDR3 has 14 amino acids. The germline V and J ends were trimmed by 3 bases and 3 bases, with 11 bases remaining between them. From germline, CDR1 is SNHLY and CDR2 FYNNEI. The CDR3 region has the DNA TGTGCCAGCAGTGAGTCAGGCCTTTACACTGAAGCTTTCTTT. This encodes CASSESGLYTEAFF.

The V call is TRBV7-2, the J call TRBJ2-7; 8 nucleotides align to TRBD2. Germline V gene lookup returns CDR1 SGHTA and CDR2 FQGNSA. The CDR3 runs to 14 residues. Germline trimming cut 2 bases from V and 5 bases from J; bases unmatched to any gene: 5. The CDR3 here is CASSLSSGSNEQYF. The CDR3 coding sequence is TGTGCCAGCAGCTTATCAAGCGGGAGCAACGAGCAGTACTTC.